The 2 T cell receptor beta chains in this list originate from one sample, sequenced in a study of T-cell reconstitution after alpha-beta-depleted transplantation in children. Unique molecular identifiers were used to barcode this TCRbeta library. TCRdb reanalysed the PCR reads using MiXCR and keeps one entry per CDR3 protein. The data contain around 700,000 distinct CDR3 sequences, around 12% of them seen just once; the ten biggest clones take up roughly 0.77%. The source was PBMCs, collected before TCRalphabeta/CD19-depleted stem cell transplant. The source of these receptors is a girl between 2 and 10 years old with congenital amegakaryocytic thrombocytopenia, due to receive a stem cell transplant.

This clonotype was observed many times. The CDR3 DNA reads TGCGCCAGCAGCTTATCGGGGAATGCCTACGAGCAGTACTTC. Its translation is CASSLSGNAYEQYF. The chain joins TRBV5-1 to TRBJ2-7, with D perhaps TRBD2 (5 bases). The CDR3 extends over 14 amino acids. CDR1 and CDR2 from the germline V gene are SGHRS and YFSETQ. V lost 2 bases to trimming and J lost 2 bases, with 11 bases between them.

This clonotype has a handful of counts. The V call is TRBV30, the J call TRBJ2-3; D may correspond to TRBD1 or TRBD2 (5 bases each). The CDR3 is 9 amino acids. Looked up from germline, CDR1 is GTSNPN and CDR2 is SVGIG (reference sequence). Deletions cut 8 bases from V and 5 bases from J, with 5 bases between. CDR3 nucleotides: TGTGCCGGGGGAGATACGCAGTATTTT. It translates to CAGGDTQYF.